Listed below are T cell receptor beta chains from one sample, sequenced in a study of T cell responses to AZD1222 COVID-19 vaccine. Clones were read by immunoSEQ multiplex PCR, and TCRdb kept only the in-frame ones, dropping some. The sample lists about 120,000 clones, 88% occurring once. Sequencing used peripheral blood, obtained on day 0 of MenACWY control vaccination. These receptors came from an adult in good health. Both conserved end residues are part of each CDR3.

J gene	V gene	CDR3 protein
TRBJ2-1	TRBV21-1	CASRTSGTGRSNEQFF
TRBJ1-2	TRBV27	CATSPNQGQRYGYTF
TRBJ1-3	TRBV3-1/TRBV3-2	CASSLTGNGNTIYF
TRBJ2-1	TRBV28	CASSFPRTPSYNEQFF
TRBJ1-1	TRBV30	CAWSPPGATTEAFF
TRBJ2-5	TRBV19	CASSIVRDRGTSQETQYF
TRBJ2-1	TRBV24-1	CATSDLSGGSEQFF
TRBJ2-7	TRBV5-4	CASSLAWQSVDEQYF
TRBJ2-7	TRBV6-5	CASSYSRLGRVYEQYF
TRBJ2-3	TRBV27	CASSSPGLAGGIGGTDTQYF
TRBJ2-5	TRBV5-1	CASKAHYQETQYF
TRBJ2-7	TRBV30	CAWGLNPHYEQYF
TRBJ1-5	TRBV24-1	CATSVRANQPQHF
TRBJ2-7	TRBV7-9	CASSHALAEGGSEQYF
TRBJ2-7	TRBV21-1	CASKGTYEQYF
TRBJ2-2	TRBV7-6	CASSPGLAGVILKGGELFF
TRBJ2-5	TRBV27	CASSSYGVDLTQYF